The clone carrying this T cell receptor beta chain was seen only once. Its matching antigen is unknown. Sequencing was performed with immunoSEQ multiplex PCR; in TCRdb, only in-frame clones are kept and a portion is missing. The profile shows approximately 25,000 clones, 87% of them singletons. This entry is derived from a study of lymphopenia after photon versus proton radiotherapy. Study results and limitations: Photon-treated patients lost naive T cells and TCR diversity; proton-treated stayed stable. After lymphocyte nadir, photon-treated repertoires showed oligoclonal expansion, especially CD8+ Temra.

V dropped 5 bases and J dropped 2 bases, with 11 bases sitting between them. The CDR3 is 13 residues long. Germline V gene sequence: CDR1 SGHRS, CDR2 YFSETQ. Here the sequenced sample was peripheral blood, taken from a patient treated with photon-based radiotherapy. This receptor was obtained from a man aged 45 to 65 with gastric cancer. The chain couples TRBV5-1 to TRBJ2-7; D unclear. DNA for the CDR3: TGCGCCAGCAGAGGTCTCAGTCCCTACGAGCAGTACTTC. Encoded protein: CASRGLSPYEQYF.